The entry below describes one TCR beta chain. This clonotype appeared a few times. It lacks a known antigen. An end of the junction differs from the germline gene, which may be a read error. TCR beta repertoires were profiled from peripheral blood of approximately 13 young patients with multiple sclerosis to demonstrate the VDJtools post-analysis software. The multiple sclerosis patients were children and adolescents between roughly 6 and 15 years of age. CDR1 and CDR2, looked up from the germline V gene (reference sequence), are SSHAT and FNYEAQ. Including cysteine and phenylalanine, the CDR3 has 15 amino acids. Only the CDR3 part of the read is kept: 45 bases, read in frame from the first base. The library was made by PCR. The sequencer listed for this sample is Illumina HiSeq 2500. Unique molecular identifiers were incorporated into TCR beta cDNA libraries to reduce PCR and sequencing biases. Approximately 500,000 cDNA molecules were obtained for every 1 to 10 million input T cells, so each molecule roughly corresponded to one T cell. The same protocol used for the earlier healthy control dataset was applied to prepare and sequence the patient libraries. Samples belonging to the same batch were prepared together, multiplexed and sequenced on a shared HiSeq lane. The paper's data handling went like this. Raw barcoded reads were processed with MIGEC, and single-read molecular identifier groups were discarded before consensus assembly and CDR3 extraction. VDJtools was used for post-analysis of the clonotype tables, and diversity was normalized by down-sampling every dataset to the size of the smallest sample. To correct batch-related cross-sample contamination, repertoire overlap clustering matched CDR3 amino acid sequences but not nucleotide sequences. TCRdb ran its own pipeline on the public reads, namely fastp trimming at Q25 and MiXCR clone calling, and kept in-frame beta chains. Rows are unified per CDR3 protein, each entry keeping the most common DNA and genes. The V and J calls here are based on TCRdb, not the publication. Present in this sample are about 540,000 distinct CDR3 sequences, less than 40% of which were seen just once. The ten largest clones capture around 6% of the sample.

This entry comes from a study of post-analysis software for immune sequencing data (dated by TCRdb to between 2014 and 2017). About the investigation overall: Recorded disease courses included relapsing-remitting, secondary progressive and progressive-relapsing multiple sclerosis, with some patients lacking subtype annotation. The multiple sclerosis patient repertoires were compared with around ten previously published healthy control repertoires from donors aged roughly 6 to 27 years. A subset of samples was prepared in parallel using single-end sample barcoding, then pooled and co-amplified after Illumina adapter ligation.

What the authors observed across the whole study: Compared with controls, multiple sclerosis patients had significantly lower normalized Chao1 diversity, a finding suggesting substantial peripheral T-cell clonal expansion. The multiple sclerosis patient group was slightly younger than the control group. Direct clustering with F measure revealed strong co-clustering of samples prepared in the same batch, which led to a batch-effect correction. Four or five TRBV segments, including TRBV5-6, TRBV5-1 and TRBV20-1, were significantly more frequent in patients than controls.

Sequenced input: blood. The origin of this receptor is a girl between 2 and 17 years old with multiple sclerosis. The rearrangement joined TRBV7-7 to TRBJ2-4; a weak D assignment points to TRBD1 (6 bases agree). The CDR3 sequence is CASSSGPGAGNIQYF. The nucleotide sequence reads as follows: TGTGCTAGCAGCTCCGGCCCAGGGGCGGGAAACATTCAGTACTTC.